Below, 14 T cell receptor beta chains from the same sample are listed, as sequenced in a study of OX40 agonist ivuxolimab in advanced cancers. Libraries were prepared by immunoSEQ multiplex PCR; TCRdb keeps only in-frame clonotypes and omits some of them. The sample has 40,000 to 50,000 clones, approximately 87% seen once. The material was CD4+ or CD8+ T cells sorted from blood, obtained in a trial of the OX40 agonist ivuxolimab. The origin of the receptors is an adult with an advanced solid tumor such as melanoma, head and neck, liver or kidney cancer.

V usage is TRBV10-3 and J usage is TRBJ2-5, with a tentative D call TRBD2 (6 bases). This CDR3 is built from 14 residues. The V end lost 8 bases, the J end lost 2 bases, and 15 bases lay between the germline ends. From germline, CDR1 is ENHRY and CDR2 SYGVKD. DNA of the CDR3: TGTGCCATCCGCGGGGAGTTGGGGCAAGAGACCCAGTACTTC. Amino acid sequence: CAIRGELGQETQYF.

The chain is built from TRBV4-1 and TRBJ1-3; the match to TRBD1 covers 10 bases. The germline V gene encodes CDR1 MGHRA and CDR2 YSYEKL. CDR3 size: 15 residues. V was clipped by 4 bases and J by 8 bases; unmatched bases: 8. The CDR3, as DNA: TGCGCCAGCAGCCTAACGACGGACAGGGGGGACACCATATATTTT. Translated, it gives CASSLTTDRGDTIYF.

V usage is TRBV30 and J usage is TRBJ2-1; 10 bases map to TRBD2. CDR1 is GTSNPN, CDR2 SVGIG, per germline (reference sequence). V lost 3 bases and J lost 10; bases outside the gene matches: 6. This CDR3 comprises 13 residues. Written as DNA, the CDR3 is TGTGCCTGGAGAAGGCTAGCGGGAGTAGAGCAGTTCTTC. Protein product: CAWRRLAGVEQFF.

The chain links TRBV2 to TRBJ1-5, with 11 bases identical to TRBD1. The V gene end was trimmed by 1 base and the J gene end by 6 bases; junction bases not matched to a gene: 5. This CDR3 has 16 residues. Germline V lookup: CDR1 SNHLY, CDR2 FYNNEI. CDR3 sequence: CASSEVGQGAGQPQHF. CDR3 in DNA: TGTGCCAGCAGTGAAGTTGGACAGGGGGCAGGTCAGCCCCAGCATTTT.

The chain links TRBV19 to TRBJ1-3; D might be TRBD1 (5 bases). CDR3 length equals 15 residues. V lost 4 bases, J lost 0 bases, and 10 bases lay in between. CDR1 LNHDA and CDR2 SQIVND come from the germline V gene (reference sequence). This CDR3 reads CASSKLDISGNTIYF. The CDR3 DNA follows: TGTGCCAGTAGTAAACTGGACATCTCTGGAAACACCATATATTTT.

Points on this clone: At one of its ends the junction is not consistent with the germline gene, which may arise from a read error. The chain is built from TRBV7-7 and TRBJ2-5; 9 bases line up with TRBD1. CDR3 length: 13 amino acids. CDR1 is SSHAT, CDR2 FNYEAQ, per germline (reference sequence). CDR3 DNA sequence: TGTGCTAGCAGCGGGACAGGGAGCGAGACCCAGTACTTC. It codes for CASSGTGSETQYF.

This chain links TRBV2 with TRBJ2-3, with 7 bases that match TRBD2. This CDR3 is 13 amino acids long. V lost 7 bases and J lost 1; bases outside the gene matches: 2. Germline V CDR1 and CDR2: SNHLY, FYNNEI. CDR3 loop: CASKAGGTDTQYF. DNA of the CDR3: TGTGCCAGCAAGGCGGGGGGCACAGATACGCAGTATTTT. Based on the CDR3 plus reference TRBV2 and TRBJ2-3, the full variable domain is EPEVTQTPSHQVTQMGQEVILRCVPISNHLYFYWYRQILGQKVEFLVSFYNNEISEKSEIFDDQFSVERPDGSNFTLKIRSTKLEDSAMYFCASKAGGTDTQYFGPGTRLTVL.

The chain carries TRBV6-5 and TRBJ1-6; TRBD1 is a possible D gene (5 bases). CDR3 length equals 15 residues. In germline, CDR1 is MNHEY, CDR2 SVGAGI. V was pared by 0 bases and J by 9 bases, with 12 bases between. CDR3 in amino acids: CASSYSSQGGSPLHF. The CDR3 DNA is TGTGCCAGCAGTTACTCAAGCCAGGGAGGTTCACCCCTCCACTTT.

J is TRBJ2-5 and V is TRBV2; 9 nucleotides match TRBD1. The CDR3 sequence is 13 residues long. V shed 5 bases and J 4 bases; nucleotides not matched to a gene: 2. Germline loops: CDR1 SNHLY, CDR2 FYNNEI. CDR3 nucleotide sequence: TGTGCCAGCAGTACAGGGGGCAGAGAGACCCAGTACTTC. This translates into CASSTGGRETQYF.

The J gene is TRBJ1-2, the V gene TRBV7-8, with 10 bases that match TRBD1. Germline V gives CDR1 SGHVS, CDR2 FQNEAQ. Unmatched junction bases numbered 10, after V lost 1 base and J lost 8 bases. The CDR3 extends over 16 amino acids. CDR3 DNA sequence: TGTGCCAGCAGCTTAGAAGCAGGGACAGGGGTGGTCGGCTACACCTTC. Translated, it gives CASSLEAGTGVVGYTF.

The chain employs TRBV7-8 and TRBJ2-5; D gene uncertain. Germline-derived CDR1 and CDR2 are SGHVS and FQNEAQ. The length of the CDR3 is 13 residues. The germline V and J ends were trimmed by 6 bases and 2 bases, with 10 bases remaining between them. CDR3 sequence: CASSPGEQETQYF. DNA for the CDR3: TGTGCCAGCAGTCCGGGCGAGCAAGAGACCCAGTACTTC. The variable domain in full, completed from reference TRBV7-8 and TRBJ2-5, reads GAGVSQSPRYKVAKRGQDVALRCDPISGHVSLFWYQQALGQGPEFLTYFQNEAQLDKSGLPSDRFFAERPEGSVSTLKIQRTQQEDSAVYLCASSPGEQETQYFGPGTRLLVL.

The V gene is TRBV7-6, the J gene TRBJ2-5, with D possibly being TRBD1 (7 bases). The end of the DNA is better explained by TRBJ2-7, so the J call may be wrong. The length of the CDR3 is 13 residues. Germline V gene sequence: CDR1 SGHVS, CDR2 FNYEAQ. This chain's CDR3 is CASSLGRGDEQYF. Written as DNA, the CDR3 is TGTGCCAGCAGCTTAGGCAGGGGGGACGAGCAGTACTTC.

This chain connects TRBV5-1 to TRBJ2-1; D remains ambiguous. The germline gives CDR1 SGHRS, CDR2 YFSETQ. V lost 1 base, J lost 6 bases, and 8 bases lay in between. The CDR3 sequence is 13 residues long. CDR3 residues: CASSLILTNEQFF. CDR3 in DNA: TGCGCCAGCAGCTTGATTCTAACCAATGAGCAGTTCTTC.

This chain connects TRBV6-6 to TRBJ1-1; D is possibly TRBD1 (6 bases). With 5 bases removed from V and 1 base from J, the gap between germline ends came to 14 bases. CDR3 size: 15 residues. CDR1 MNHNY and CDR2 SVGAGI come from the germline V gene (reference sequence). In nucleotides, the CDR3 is TGTGCCAGCAGTCGCCGGGACAAAAGGAACACTGAAGCTTTCTTT. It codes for CASSRRDKRNTEAFF.